This TCR beta chain derives from a study of blood T cells in healthy people across ages. Notes on the study in general: Estimated diversity across one million T cells was deemed an underestimate. TCR beta diversity, measured per million T cells, fell in a roughly linear way with age. The unknown donor CMV status may have confounded expanded clonotype changes.

Germline V CDR1 and CDR2: SEHNR, FQNEAQ (reference sequence). Between the trimmed V and J ends, which lost 4 bases and 5 bases, there was a span of 15 bases. The CDR3 covers 14 residues. Per-sample yields of isolated PBMCs were at least 6 million. PCR was performed a second time for 7 to 11 cycles using a sample-barcoded 5' primer and a J-beta primer mix. TCRdb reprocessed the 5' RACE reads via MiXCR and lists one record per CDR3 protein. This sample carries 1.5 million to 2 million distinct CDR3 sequences, around 50% of them seen once, and the ten largest clones take less than 2.5%. This clonotype appeared a few times. Its antigen is not known.

The chain carries TRBV7-9 and TRBJ2-7, with D possibly TRBD2 on 5 matching bases. The clonotype comes from a woman aged 40 to 50 in good health. Sequenced sample: blood. This CDR3 reads CASSSEGAVDEQYF. The CDR3, as DNA: TGTGCCAGCAGCTCTGAGGGCGCTGTTGACGAGCAGTACTTC.